This T cell receptor beta chain was retrieved from a study of monozygotic twins with cystic fibrosis. Study-level points and caveats: Co-twins had the most similar V usage for 13 of 16 pairs, J for 8.

This clone was seen only a few times. The target antigen is unknown. The method was immunoSEQ multiplex PCR; TCRdb's version includes in-frame clones alone and lacks a portion of them. The table lists approximately 15,000 clones, 90% to 95% of them singletons. Sequenced: blood. This clonotype was sampled from a girl between 2 and 10 years old with cystic fibrosis.

This CDR3 is CASSPGAGTDTQYF. CDR3 nucleotide sequence: TGTGCCAGCAGCCCCGGGGCTGGCACAGATACGCAGTATTTT. The V gene is TRBV7-6, the J gene TRBJ2-3; perhaps D is TRBD1 or TRBD2 (5 bases each). V shed 5 bases and J shed 1 base, with 10 bases lying between them. Germline V gene sequence: CDR1 SGHVS, CDR2 FNYEAQ. The CDR3 is 14 residues long.